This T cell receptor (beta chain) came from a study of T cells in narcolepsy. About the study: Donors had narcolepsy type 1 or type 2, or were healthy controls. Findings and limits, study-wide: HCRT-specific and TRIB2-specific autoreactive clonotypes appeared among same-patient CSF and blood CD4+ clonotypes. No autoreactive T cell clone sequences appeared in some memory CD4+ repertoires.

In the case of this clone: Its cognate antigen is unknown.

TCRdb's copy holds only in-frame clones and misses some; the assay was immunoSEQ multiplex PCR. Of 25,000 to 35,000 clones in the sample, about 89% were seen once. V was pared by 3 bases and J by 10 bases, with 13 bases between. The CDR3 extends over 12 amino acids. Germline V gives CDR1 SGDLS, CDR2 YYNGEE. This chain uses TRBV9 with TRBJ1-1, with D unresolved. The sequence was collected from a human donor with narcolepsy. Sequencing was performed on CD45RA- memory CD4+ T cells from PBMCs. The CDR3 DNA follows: TGTGCCAGCAGCGAGCCCGGGCTGGTAGCTTTCTTT. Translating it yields CASSEPGLVAFF.